Following are 13 T cell receptor beta chains from one sample sequenced in a study of cytomegalovirus exposure and HLA in healthy donors. TCRdb's table, derived via immunoSEQ multiplex PCR, lists solely in-frame clones and lacks some. The table lists a few hundred thousand clones, 86% of them singletons. Sequences were obtained from PBMCs. The receptors shown here come from a woman aged 18-29 years in good health and CMV-seronegative.

The gene calls are TRBV5-1 and TRBJ2-3; 9 positions agree with TRBD1. The CDR3 sequence is 17 residues long. V dropped 5 bases and J dropped 3; count of bases not matched to a gene: 13. The germline CDR1 and CDR2 sequences are SGHRS and YFSETQ. CDR3 protein: CASSSTEGGTGTDTQYF. The CDR3, as DNA: TGCGCCAGCAGTTCAACCGAAGGGGGGACAGGGACAGATACGCAGTATTTT.

V is TRBV4-2 and J is TRBJ1-4; 8 nucleotides align to TRBD1. The CDR3 runs 15 residues. V dropped 4 bases and J dropped 3; count of bases not matched to a gene: 4. The germline V gene has CDR1 LGHNA and CDR2 YNFKEQ. CDR3 nucleotide sequence: TGTGCCAGCAGCCCGGGCAGGGGGCCTAATGAAAAACTGTTTTTT. Its translation is CASSPGRGPNEKLFF.

The chain has TRBV10-2 and TRBJ2-7, with 8 bases fitting TRBD1. V lost 7 bases to trimming and J lost 5 bases; unmatched junction nucleotides: 10. Germline CDR1 WSHSY, CDR2 SAAADI. CDR3 length equals 14 residues. The CDR3 nucleotides are TGCGCCAGCACCGCGGACAGGGTCTACGACGAGCAGTACTTC. It specifies CASTADRVYDEQYF.

This clone was detected only once. The V and J genes are TRBV6-5 and TRBJ2-3, with a weak D call TRBD2 (6 bases). Trimming pared 11 bases from V and 2 bases from J, leaving 20 bases between. CDR1 MNHEY and CDR2 SVGAGI come from the germline V gene. The CDR3 runs to 15 residues. The CDR3 DNA reads as TGTGCCGCCTCCCTGACGCGGGACCCCACAGATACGCAGTATTTT. Protein sequence: CAASLTRDPTDTQYF.

The rearrangement joins TRBV7-8 to TRBJ2-7; tentatively, D is TRBD2 (6 bases). CDR3 size: 13 residues. V lost 5 bases and J 4 bases, leaving 12 bases between the germline ends. Germline lookup yields CDR1 SGHVS and CDR2 FQNEAQ. The CDR3, as DNA: TGTGCCAGCAGCCCAAGTGGAGGGTACGAGCAGTACTTC. Protein product: CASSPSGGYEQYF.

This clone was picked up a small number of times. The rearrangement uses TRBV25-1 and TRBJ1-2, with D unclear. Trimming shortened V by 6 bases and J by 10 bases, and 18 bases separated the two germline ends. In germline, CDR1 is MGHDK, CDR2 SYGVNS. The CDR3 contains 13 residues. CDR3 sequence reads: CASREGPGDAYTF. CDR3 in DNA: TGTGCCAGCAGGGAAGGGCCCGGCGATGCCTACACCTTC.

This sequence joins TRBV28 and TRBJ2-7, with 8 bases matching TRBD2. Per the germline V gene, CDR1 is MDHEN and CDR2 is SYDVKM. The CDR3 is 14 amino acids. The V segment lost 3 bases and the J segment 5 bases; nucleotides outside the gene matches: 6. The CDR3 spells CASSLSGAGDEQYF. CDR3 DNA sequence: TGTGCCAGCAGTTTGTCGGGAGCGGGGGACGAGCAGTACTTC.

J is TRBJ1-1 and V is TRBV28, with D possibly matching TRBD1 (6 bases). Germline CDR1 MDHEN, CDR2 SYDVKM. CDR3 length: 17 residues. V lost 8 bases and J 1 base, leaving 23 bases between the germline ends. This CDR3 is CASPPQGRAGSNTEAFF. Here the CDR3 DNA reads TGTGCCAGCCCCCCCCAGGGGCGGGCAGGTTCGAACACTGAAGCTTTCTTT.

J is TRBJ1-2 and V is TRBV11-2; 9 nucleotides align to TRBD1. Germline V gene data show CDR1 as SGHAT and CDR2 as FQNNGV. V trimming: 5 bases; J trimming: 8 bases; junction bases outside the gene matches: 12. CDR3 length: 15 amino acids. The chain's CDR3 is CASSRGGTGQDGYTF. CDR3 nucleotide sequence: TGTGCCAGCAGCCGAGGCGGGACAGGGCAAGACGGCTACACCTTC.

The chain employs TRBV6-5 and TRBJ2-7, with TRBD1 matching over 9 bases. V shed 5 bases and J 5 bases; nucleotides not matched to a gene: 10. The germline V gene has CDR1 MNHEY and CDR2 SVGAGI. This CDR3 spans 15 amino acids. This CDR3 is CASSQITGGRNEQYF. CDR3 in DNA: TGTGCCAGCAGTCAGATAACAGGGGGCCGCAACGAGCAGTACTTC.

The DNA for the CDR3 is TGTGCCAGCAGTGTCTTGACTGTCCTCGCAGGAGGAACCTACGAGCAGTACTTC. It translates to CASSVLTVLAGGTYEQYF. The chain employs TRBV27 and TRBJ2-7; TRBD2 is a possible D gene (5 bases). The CDR3 consists of 18 residues. With 5 bases removed from V and 2 bases from J, the gap between germline ends came to 25 bases. Germline V lookup: CDR1 MNHEY, CDR2 SMNVEV (reference sequence).

The genes are TRBV15 and TRBJ2-7; 7 bases map to TRBD1. Germline V gives CDR1 LNHNV, CDR2 YYDKDF (reference sequence). With 1 base clipped from V and 0 bases from J, the junction kept 3 bases outside the gene matches. The CDR3 has 15 residues. CDR3 nucleotide sequence: TGTGCCACCAGCAGAGCGGACAGGTTCTCCTACGAGCAGTACTTC. Amino acid sequence: CATSRADRFSYEQYF. The whole variable domain, remainder taken from reference TRBV15 and TRBJ2-7, is DAMVIQNPRYQVTQFGKPVTLSCSQTLNHNVMYWYQQKSSQAPKLLFHYYDKDFNNEADTPDNFQSRRPNTSFCFLDIRSPGLGDTAMYLCATSRADRFSYEQYFGPGTRLTVT.

This rearrangement joins TRBV4-2 to TRBJ2-1; 16 bases are shared with TRBD2. Germline V gene sequence: CDR1 LGHNA, CDR2 YNFKEQ. J lost 8 bases, V lost 4 bases, and 5 bases had no gene match. This CDR3 has 16 amino acids. The chain's CDR3 is CASSPGTSGRADEQFF. The CDR3 nucleotides read TGTGCCAGCAGCCCCGGGACTAGCGGGAGGGCCGATGAGCAGTTCTTC.